These T cell receptor beta chains were read from a single sample in a study of T cells in Graves' hyperthyroidism and ophthalmopathy. TCRdb re-analysed the multiplex PCR reads in MiXCR, keeping a single row per CDR3 protein. The sample records roughly 280,000 distinct CDR3 sequences, about a sixth being singletons. Sequencing was performed on blood. The source is a woman aged 55 to 70 with Graves' ophthalmopathy. The CDR3 runs from the conserved cysteine through the conserved F or W. A D gene is named only where the DNA matches it firmly. A clone size is listed for some rows: how often the clone was seen (once, few, many), or a class if it is expanded.

TGCAGTGCTAGAGATATGGCATTTGCGGGCGGCTACACCTTC,CSARDMAFAGGYTF,TRBJ1-2,NA,few,TRBV20-1
TGTGCCAGCAGCCGCGGGGGGAGCTACACCTTC,CASSRGGSYTF,TRBJ1-2,NA,many,TRBV13
TGTGCCAGCAGCGGATTAGCGGGGTCTTCGGCCAAAGAGACCCAGTACTTC,CASSGLAGSSAKETQYF,TRBJ2-5,TRBD2,few,TRBV4-2
TGCGCCAGCAGAATCCTTCAGACAGGGAGGAAGCCCCAGCATTTT,CASRILQTGRKPQHF,TRBJ1-5,TRBD1,many,TRBV5-1
TGCGCCAGCAGCACCGCAACTAGCGGGACCCGGGCCGCAGATACGCAGTATTTT,CASSTATSGTRAADTQYF,TRBJ2-3,TRBD2,NA,TRBV5-1
TGTGCCAGCAGCCCCAGGGGGAATGAGCAGTACTTC,CASSPRGNEQYF,TRBJ2-7,TRBD1,few,TRBV12-3/TRBV12-4
TGTGCCTGGAGTGCTCGTGGTGGTTCCTACAATGAGCAGTTCTTC,CAWSARGGSYNEQFF,TRBJ2-1,NA,NA,TRBV30
TGCGCCAGCAGCTTGGACGCGGCGGGCGGGGAGCTGTTTTTT,CASSLDAAGGELFF,TRBJ2-2,NA,NA,TRBV5-1
TGTGCCAGCAGCTTCTACCGGGGGGCCAGGGGGCCCCTCCACTTT,CASSFYRGARGPLHF,TRBJ1-6,TRBD1,many,TRBV7-2
TGTGCCAGCAGCCCACAGGGGGGCACAATCTCCTACGAGCAGTACTTC,CASSPQGGTISYEQYF,TRBJ2-7,TRBD1,few,TRBV4-2
TGTGCCAGCAGCTTCGACAGGGGGCGTAATCAGCCCCAGCATTTT,CASSFDRGRNQPQHF,TRBJ1-5,TRBD1,few,TRBV7-2
TGTGCCAGCAGTCCCCGGGGGGCGCGGGAGACCCAGTACTTC,CASSPRGARETQYF,TRBJ2-5,NA,few,TRBV12-3/TRBV12-4
TGTGCCAGCAGTTACCCAGGGCCGCAGCAGTACTTC,CASSYPGPQQYF,TRBJ2-7,NA,many,TRBV6-2/TRBV6-3
TGTGCCATACGGCGTACTGGGGCCAACGTCCTGACTTTC,CAIRRTGANVLTF,TRBJ2-6,NA,few,TRBV6-1
TGTGCCATCAGTGAGTCGAAGGGGAATCAGGAGACCCAGTACTTC,CAISESKGNQETQYF,TRBJ2-5,NA,NA,TRBV10-3
TGTGCCAGCAGCCTCCACGGGACAGGGGGAAATGAAAAACTGTTTTTT,CASSLHGTGGNEKLFF,TRBJ1-4,TRBD1,few,TRBV7-9
TGTGCCAGCACCACGGGACAGGCCTATGGCTACACCTTC,CASTTGQAYGYTF,TRBJ1-2,TRBD1,NA,TRBV28
TGTGCCAGCAGCCAAGATAGAGAGACAACGAACACCTTC,CASSQDRETTNTF,TRBJ1-2,NA,NA,TRBV4-2
TGCGCCAGCAGCGGGAACGGGGCCCAAGAGACCCAGTACTTC,CASSGNGAQETQYF,TRBJ2-5,NA,many,TRBV5-1
TGTGCCAGCAGCCTAGCAGAGCAAGAGACCCAGTACTTC,CASSLAEQETQYF,TRBJ2-5,NA,many,TRBV3-1
TGTGCCACCAGCAGAGTGGGGACAGGACAACGTAACTATGGCTACACCTTC,CATSRVGTGQRNYGYTF,TRBJ1-2,TRBD1,few,TRBV15
TGTGCCAGCAGCTCTAGCGGGAGGGTATTCTCTGGGGCCAACGTCCTGACTTTC,CASSSSGRVFSGANVLTF,TRBJ2-6,TRBD2,NA,TRBV7-9
TGTGCCAGCCGCGATCACAGTGACTACGAGCAGTACTTC,CASRDHSDYEQYF,TRBJ2-7,NA,many,TRBV6-2/TRBV6-3
TGCGCCAGCGGGAGCCTAACCCATACAGATACGCAGTATTTT,CASGSLTHTDTQYF,TRBJ2-3,NA,many,TRBV5-1
TGTGCCAGCAGCCACCGGGGACGCAATGAGCAGTTCTTC,CASSHRGRNEQFF,TRBJ2-1,NA,many,TRBV3-1
TGTGCCAGCAGCACCGCGGTGTCGAGGACAGGTACTGAAGCTTTCTTT,CASSTAVSRTGTEAFF,TRBJ1-1,TRBD1,many,TRBV7-2
TGTGCCAGCTCGCCTTCGACCCGGGGTGCAACTGAAGCTTTCTTT,CASSPSTRGATEAFF,TRBJ1-1,NA,many,TRBV18
TGTACCAGGACTACAAGAGGGGCGTTTGAAAAACTGTTTTTT,CTRTTRGAFEKLFF,TRBJ1-4,NA,NA,TRBV28
TGCAGTGCTCTTCGGGTAGCGGGGGCCTACGAGCAGTACTTC,CSALRVAGAYEQYF,TRBJ2-7,TRBD2,many,TRBV20-1
TGTGCCAGCACTTCCCTAGCCGGATTCAGCCAGCCCCAGCATTTT,CASTSLAGFSQPQHF,TRBJ1-5,NA,few,TRBV12-3/TRBV12-4
TGTGCCAGCAGCTTACTTAATTCCGGAGGTGGACAATATGGCTACACCTTC,CASSLLNSGGGQYGYTF,TRBJ1-2,NA,NA,TRBV7-9
TGTGCCAGCTCACCAAAAATAGCGGGAGTCGGAGATACGCAGTATTTT,CASSPKIAGVGDTQYF,TRBJ2-3,TRBD2,many,TRBV18
TGTGCCAGCAATGCCTTGGACACTCACACTGAAGCTTTCTTT,CASNALDTHTEAFF,TRBJ1-1,NA,NA,TRBV6-1
TGCAGTGCTAGGCGGCAGAATAGCAATCAGCCCCAGCATTTT,CSARRQNSNQPQHF,TRBJ1-5,NA,many,TRBV20-1
TGTGCCAGCAGCTCCCATGGGACAGGCTTTAACTATGGCTACACCTTC,CASSSHGTGFNYGYTF,TRBJ1-2,TRBD1,few,TRBV7-2
TGTGCCAGCAGCCTAGGGACAGGGTCGAACGAGCAGTACTTC,CASSLGTGSNEQYF,TRBJ2-7,TRBD1,many,TRBV7-9
TGTGCCAGCACCATTAGCGGGGGGCCCCGGAATTCACCCCTCCACTTT,CASTISGGPRNSPLHF,TRBJ1-6,NA,NA,TRBV7-9
TGTGCCAGCAGTTACACAGGGACGGACACTGAAGCTTTCTTT,CASSYTGTDTEAFF,TRBJ1-1,NA,NA,TRBV6-2/TRBV6-3
TGTGCCACCAGTGGACCTGACAGGGGGCGAAACAATGAGCAGTTCTTC,CATSGPDRGRNNEQFF,TRBJ2-1,TRBD1,many,TRBV24-1
TGCGCCAGCAGCTTGGGTGACTACACCGGGGAGCTGTTTTTT,CASSLGDYTGELFF,TRBJ2-2,NA,many,TRBV5-1
TGTGCCAGCAGTTACGGCGGGACAGGGAACACCGGGGAGCTGTTTTTT,CASSYGGTGNTGELFF,TRBJ2-2,TRBD1,many,TRBV6-5
TGTGCCAGCAGCCCCGGAACAGGGAGCGGGCAGTACTTC,CASSPGTGSGQYF,TRBJ2-7,NA,many,TRBV3-1